This T cell receptor beta chain was observed in a study of cytomegalovirus exposure and HLA in healthy donors. Profiled with immunoSEQ multiplex PCR; TCRdb holds only in-frame clones, not every one. Among 97,000 or so clones listed, 70% to 90% were seen once. The V end was cut by 5 bases, the J end by 11 bases, with 13 bases between. Germline assignment: CDR1 MDHEN and CDR2 SYDVKM. The CDR3 is 12 residues long. Study-wide results and limits: Cytomegalovirus association was listed for approximately 160 TCR beta chains. Generally TCR sequences proved uncommon, though certain public TCRs appeared in numerous donors.

Regarding this clone: The antigen remains unidentified.

This sequence joins TRBV28 and TRBJ1-5; a weak D match, TRBD1 (5 bases). What was sequenced was PBMCs. This receptor was identified in a woman in her 30s in good health and CMV-seronegative. The CDR3 loop is CASSSYQQAQHF. The CDR3 DNA follows: TGTGCCAGCAGTAGCTATCAACAGGCCCAGCATTTT.